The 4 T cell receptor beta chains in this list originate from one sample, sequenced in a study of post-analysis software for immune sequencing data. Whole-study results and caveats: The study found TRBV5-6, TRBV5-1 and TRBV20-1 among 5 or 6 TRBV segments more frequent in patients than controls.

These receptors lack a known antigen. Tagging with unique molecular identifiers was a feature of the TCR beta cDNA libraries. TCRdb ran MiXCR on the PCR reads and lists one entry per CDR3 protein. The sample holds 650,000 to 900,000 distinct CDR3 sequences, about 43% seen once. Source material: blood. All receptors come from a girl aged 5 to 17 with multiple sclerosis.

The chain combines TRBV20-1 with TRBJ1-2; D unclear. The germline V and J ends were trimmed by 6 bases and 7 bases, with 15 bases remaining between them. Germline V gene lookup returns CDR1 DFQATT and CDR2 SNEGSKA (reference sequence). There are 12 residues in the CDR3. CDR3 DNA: TGCAGTGCCACTCGGGGTTCTCGTGGCTACACCTTC. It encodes CSATRGSRGYTF.

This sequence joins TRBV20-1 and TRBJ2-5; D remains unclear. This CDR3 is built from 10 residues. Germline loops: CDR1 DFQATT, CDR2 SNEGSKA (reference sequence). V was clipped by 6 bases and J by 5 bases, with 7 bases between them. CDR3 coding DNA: TGCAGTGCATGGACGGAGACCCAGTACTTC. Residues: CSAWTETQYF.

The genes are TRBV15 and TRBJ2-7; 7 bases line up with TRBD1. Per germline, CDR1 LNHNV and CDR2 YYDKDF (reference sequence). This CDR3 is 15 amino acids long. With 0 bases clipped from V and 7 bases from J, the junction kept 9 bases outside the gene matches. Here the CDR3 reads CATSRERDSLGEQYF. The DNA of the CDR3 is TGTGCCACCAGCAGAGAACGGGACAGCCTGGGGGAGCAGTACTTC.

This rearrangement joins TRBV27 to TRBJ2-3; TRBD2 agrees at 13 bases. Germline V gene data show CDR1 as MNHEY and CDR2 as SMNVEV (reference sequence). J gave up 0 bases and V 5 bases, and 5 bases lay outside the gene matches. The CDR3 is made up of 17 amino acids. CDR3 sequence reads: CASSNGLAGASTDTQYF. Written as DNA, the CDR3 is TGTGCCAGCAGTAACGGACTAGCGGGGGCTAGCACAGATACGCAGTATTTT.